Detailed here is one TCR beta chain. Other DNA sequences in the sample encode the same CDR3. The data were taken from a study of blood T cell repertoires in COVID-19. Losses at the gene ends were 2 bases for V and 5 bases for J; bases not matched to a gene: 8. The CDR3 has 16 amino acids. Germline values: CDR1 LNHNV, CDR2 YYDKDF (reference sequence). Data came from immunoSEQ multiplex PCR; TCRdb stores just in-frame clones and leaves some out. The sample shows 300,000 to 450,000 clones, more than 75% of them seen only once. The clonotype originates from a human donor in a cohort sampled during active COVID-19. Sequencing was done on a sample of peripheral blood. The rearrangement joins TRBV15 to TRBJ2-1; 8 nucleotides agree with TRBD2. In nucleotides, the CDR3 is TGTGCCACCAGCAGATCTCTAGCGGGTGGGGACAATGAGCAGTTCTTC. It translates to CATSRSLAGGDNEQFF.